The 15 T cell receptor beta chains presented below share a single source sample, sequenced in a study of cytomegalovirus exposure and HLA in healthy donors. With 60 Vbeta and 13 Jbeta primers, the PCR was carried out. Profiled with immunoSEQ multiplex PCR; TCRdb holds only in-frame clones, not every one. The sample lists fewer than 250,000 clones, just over 75% occurring once. The sequencing input was PBMCs. These receptors were collected from a man aged 18-30 years in good health and CMV-seronegative.

This clone has a single count. The chain combines TRBV27 with TRBJ1-3; possibly TRBD1 for D (5 bases). CDR1 and CDR2 (germline): MNHEY, SMNVEV (reference sequence). V lost 3 bases and J lost 4, with 10 bases in between. CDR3 length equals 14 residues. CDR3 loop: CASSLTVTGNTIYF. The CDR3 bases are TGTGCCAGCAGTTTGACAGTTACCGGAAACACCATATATTTT.

This chain's CDR3 is CASNGQGDTEAFF. Here the CDR3 DNA reads TGTGCCAGCAACGGACAGGGGGACACTGAAGCTTTCTTT. The V call is TRBV6-5, the J call TRBJ1-1, with 10 nucleotides matching TRBD1. The CDR3 has 13 residues. V dropped 7 bases and J dropped 3; count of bases not matched to a gene: 2. Germline CDR1 reads MNHEY; CDR2 reads SVGAGI.

This chain joins TRBV7-3 and TRBJ2-1, with TRBD2 as a possible D gene (6 bases). V was shortened by 3 bases and J by 8 bases, with 11 bases between the two germline ends. The CDR3 is made up of 13 amino acids. Germline V gene lookup returns CDR1 SGHTA and CDR2 FQGTGA. CDR3 sequence reads: CASSLSGSDEQFF. The CDR3 bases are TGTGCCAGCAGCTTGTCCGGGAGTGATGAGCAGTTCTTC.

The sample holds a few counts of this clone. The rearrangement links TRBV30 to TRBJ2-7; 7 bases map to TRBD2. Germline lookup yields CDR1 GTSNPN and CDR2 SVGIG (reference sequence). The junction had 8 bases not matched to a gene; V was cut back by 0 bases and J by 0 bases. The CDR3 totals 16 residues. The CDR3 nucleotides read TGTGCCTGGAGTGTAGCTAGGGCTAGCGGCTCCTACGAGCAGTACTTC. Translating it yields CAWSVARASGSYEQYF.

The chain links TRBV7-9 to TRBJ1-1; D might be TRBD1 (6 bases). Germline V gene sequence: CDR1 SEHNR, CDR2 FQNEAQ (reference sequence). V lost 6 bases to trimming and J lost 2 bases, with 10 bases between them. The CDR3 totals 13 residues. The DNA of the CDR3 is TGTGCCAGCAGTGCACAGGGAAACACTGAAGCTTTCTTT. This encodes CASSAQGNTEAFF.

V gene TRBV15 combines with J gene TRBJ2-7; D remains unclear. V lost 0 bases and J 6 bases, leaving 6 bases between the germline ends. The germline CDR1 and CDR2 sequences are LNHNV and YYDKDF (reference sequence). The CDR3 length is 12 residues. As DNA, the CDR3 is TGTGCCACCAGCAGAGATCACACCGAGCAGTACTTC. Translation gives CATSRDHTEQYF.

This rearrangement joins TRBV2 to TRBJ1-1; D gene unclear. Germline V gene data show CDR1 as SNHLY and CDR2 as FYNNEI. The V gene lost 8 bases and the J gene lost 1 base, with 11 bases spanning the gap. CDR3 length: 13 amino acids. CDR3 in DNA: TGTGCCAGCCTAGTGGCGGAGAACACTGAAGCTTTCTTT. Encoded protein: CASLVAENTEAFF.

This CDR3 reads CASSKTTGAEAFF. The CDR3 nucleotides read TGTGCCAGCAGCAAAACGACAGGGGCTGAAGCTTTCTTT. V gene TRBV7-9 combines with J gene TRBJ1-1; 8 positions agree with TRBD1. The CDR3 is 13 residues long. Germline V gene data show CDR1 as SEHNR and CDR2 as FQNEAQ (reference sequence). The J segment lost 6 bases and the V segment lost 5 bases, leaving 5 bases of the junction unmatched.

V usage is TRBV7-9 and J usage is TRBJ2-3; 7 bases fit TRBD1. Looked up from germline, CDR1 is SEHNR and CDR2 is FQNEAQ (reference sequence). The CDR3 extends over 19 amino acids. V dropped 1 base and J dropped 1; count of bases not matched to a gene: 14. CDR3 loop: CASSLGALKRGLGTDTQYF. The CDR3 region has the DNA TGTGCCAGCAGCTTAGGGGCCCTGAAGAGGGGGCTTGGCACAGATACGCAGTATTTT.

The CDR3 bases are TGTGCCAGTACAGGGGGCCAGAAGAATGAAAAACTGTTTTTT. Protein product: CASTGGQKNEKLFF. This chain connects TRBV19 to TRBJ1-4; 8 positions agree with TRBD1. Looked up from germline, CDR1 is LNHDA and CDR2 is SQIVND (reference sequence). This CDR3 is 14 amino acids long. The ends lost 7 bases at V and 5 bases at J; junction bases unmatched: 6.

The rearrangement joins TRBV18 to TRBJ1-1; the match to TRBD1 covers 7 bases. From germline, CDR1 is KGHSH and CDR2 LQKENI. The J segment lost 7 bases and the V segment lost 0 bases, leaving 8 bases of the junction unmatched. The CDR3 covers 15 residues. CDR3 sequence reads: CASSPPSGQGGEAFF. CDR3 in DNA: TGTGCCAGCTCACCACCGTCCGGGCAGGGGGGTGAAGCTTTCTTT.

This sequence joins TRBV4-1 and TRBJ1-4, with a possible D match to TRBD1 (5 bases). Germline V gene lookup returns CDR1 MGHRA and CDR2 YSYEKL. This CDR3 is 17 amino acids long. Trimming shortened V by 0 bases and J by 7 bases, and 18 bases separated the two germline ends. The CDR3 DNA reads as TGCGCCAGCAGCCAAGAAGATTCTAGGGGCTTCCGTGAAAAACTGTTTTTT. Amino acids: CASSQEDSRGFREKLFF.

A few counts support this clone. The rearrangement uses TRBV6-4 and TRBJ1-5, with D unresolved. Deletions cut 6 bases from V and 5 bases from J, with 14 bases between. CDR3 length: 14 residues. Looked up from germline, CDR1 is MRHNA and CDR2 is SNTAGT. CDR3: CASRAGRDYQPQHF. In nucleotides, the CDR3 is TGTGCCAGCAGGGCCGGGAGGGATTATCAGCCCCAGCATTTT.

The J gene is TRBJ2-7, the V gene TRBV28, with D maybe TRBD1 (6 bases). The V end was cut by 5 bases, the J end by 0 bases, with 17 bases between. This CDR3 has 16 amino acids. Germline assignment: CDR1 MDHEN and CDR2 SYDVKM. In DNA form, the CDR3 reads TGTGCCAGCAGTCTCAACACAGGGAATCCCTCCTACGAGCAGTACTTC. Protein product: CASSLNTGNPSYEQYF.

This clone was counted once. The sample holds other DNA sequences that translate to the same CDR3. The chain has TRBV7-9 and TRBJ2-7, with 7 bases aligning to TRBD1. J lost 3 bases, V lost 2 bases, and 4 bases had no gene match. The CDR3 length is 14 residues. The germline V gene encodes CDR1 SEHNR and CDR2 FQNEAQ (reference sequence). The CDR3 DNA follows: TGTGCCAGCAGCTTACAACAGGGGAGCTACGAGCAGTACTTC. It encodes CASSLQQGSYEQYF.